This TCR beta chain derives from a study of shared clonotypes between healthy human individuals. General study findings and limits: In this cohort, only blood was sampled, and tissue repertoires likely differ.

For every subset, genomic DNA was evenly distributed across several immunoSEQ plates. Original handling: Because ImmunoSEQ provided only junction sequences with no quality scores, the filtering differed. Produced via immunoSEQ multiplex PCR; TCRdb's table is partial and in-frame only. V, J and clone size are taken as reported in that table, and D and trimming were inferred from the DNA itself. The sample carries about 610,000 clones, 97% recorded once. Turning to this clone: What it binds is not known.

V lost 5 bases and J lost 2, with 12 bases in between. Germline CDR1 reads MGHRA; CDR2 reads YSYEKL. The length of the CDR3 is 15 residues. The origin of this receptor is a woman in her thirties in good health. The sample was naive CD4+ T cells sorted from blood. Stated subset: CD45RA+ positively selected. The gene calls are TRBV4-1 and TRBJ1-4; tentatively, D is TRBD1 (6 bases). The CDR3 region has the DNA TGCGCCAGCAGCGTACCGGGGGGCACTAATGAAAAACTGTTTTTT. Its protein product is CASSVPGGTNEKLFF.